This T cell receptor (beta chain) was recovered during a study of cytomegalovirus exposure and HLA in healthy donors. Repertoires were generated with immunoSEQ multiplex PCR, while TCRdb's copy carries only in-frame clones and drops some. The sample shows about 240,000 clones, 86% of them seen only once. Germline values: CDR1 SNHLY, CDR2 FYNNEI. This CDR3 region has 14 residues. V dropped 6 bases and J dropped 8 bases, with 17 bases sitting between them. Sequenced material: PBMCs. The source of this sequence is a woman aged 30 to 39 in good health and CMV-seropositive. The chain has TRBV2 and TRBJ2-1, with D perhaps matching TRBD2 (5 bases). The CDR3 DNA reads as TGTGCCAGCAGGAGGGAGACTTGGGTCGATGAGCAGTTCTTC. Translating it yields CASRRETWVDEQFF. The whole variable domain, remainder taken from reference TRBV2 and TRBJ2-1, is EPEVTQTPSHQVTQMGQEVILRCVPISNHLYFYWYRQILGQKVEFLVSFYNNEISEKSEIFDDQFSVERPDGSNFTLKIRSTKLEDSAMYFCASRRETWVDEQFFGPGTRLTVL.